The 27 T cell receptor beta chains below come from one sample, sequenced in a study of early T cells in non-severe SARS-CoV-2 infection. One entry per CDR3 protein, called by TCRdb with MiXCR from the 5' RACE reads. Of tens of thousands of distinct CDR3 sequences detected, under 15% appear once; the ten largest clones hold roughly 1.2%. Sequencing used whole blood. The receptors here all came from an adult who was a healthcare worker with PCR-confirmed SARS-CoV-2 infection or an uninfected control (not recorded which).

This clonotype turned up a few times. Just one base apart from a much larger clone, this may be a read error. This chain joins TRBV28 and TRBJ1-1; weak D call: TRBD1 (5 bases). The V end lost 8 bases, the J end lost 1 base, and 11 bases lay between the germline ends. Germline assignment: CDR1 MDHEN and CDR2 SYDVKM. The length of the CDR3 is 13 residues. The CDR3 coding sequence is TGTGCCAGCGGGACCGGGGGGAACACTGAAGCTTTCTTT. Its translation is CASGTGGNTEAFF.

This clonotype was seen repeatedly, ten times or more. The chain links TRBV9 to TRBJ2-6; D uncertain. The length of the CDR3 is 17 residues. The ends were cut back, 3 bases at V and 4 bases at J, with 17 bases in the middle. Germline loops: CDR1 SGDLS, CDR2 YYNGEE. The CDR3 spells CASSATLTGSGANVLTF. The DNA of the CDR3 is TGTGCCAGCAGCGCTACCTTAACCGGGTCCGGGGCCAACGTCCTGACTTTC.

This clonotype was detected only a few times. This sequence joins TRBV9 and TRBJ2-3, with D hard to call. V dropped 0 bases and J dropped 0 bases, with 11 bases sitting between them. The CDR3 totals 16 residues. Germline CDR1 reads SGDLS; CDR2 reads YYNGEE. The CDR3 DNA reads TGTGCCAGCAGCGTAGCCGGCATTGCTAGCACAGATACGCAGTATTTT. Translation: CASSVAGIASTDTQYF.

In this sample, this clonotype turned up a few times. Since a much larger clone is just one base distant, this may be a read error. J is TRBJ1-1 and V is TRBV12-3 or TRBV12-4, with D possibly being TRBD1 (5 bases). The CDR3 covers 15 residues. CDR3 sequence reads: CANSLAQGSRTEAFF. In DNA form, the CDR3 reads TGTGCCAACAGTTTAGCGCAGGGAAGTCGGACTGAAGCTTTCTTT.

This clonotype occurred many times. CDR3 nucleotide sequence: TGCAGTGCCCTAACCTACAGGGGGCGCAATGAGCAGTTCTTC. This translates into CSALTYRGRNEQFF. The chain has TRBV20-1 and TRBJ2-1; 9 positions match TRBD1. This CDR3 is 14 amino acids long. The V gene end was trimmed by 6 bases and the J gene end by 6 bases; junction bases not matched to a gene: 9. Per the germline V gene, CDR1 is DFQATT and CDR2 is SNEGSKA (reference sequence).

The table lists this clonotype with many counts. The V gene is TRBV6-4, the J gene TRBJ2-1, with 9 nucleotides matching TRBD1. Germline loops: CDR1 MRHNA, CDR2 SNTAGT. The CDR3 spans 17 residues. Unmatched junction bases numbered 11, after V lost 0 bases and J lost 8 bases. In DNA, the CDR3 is TGTGCCAGCAGTGACTCGACTCCCGGGACAGGGAGGCATGAGCAGTTCTTC. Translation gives CASSDSTPGTGRHEQFF.

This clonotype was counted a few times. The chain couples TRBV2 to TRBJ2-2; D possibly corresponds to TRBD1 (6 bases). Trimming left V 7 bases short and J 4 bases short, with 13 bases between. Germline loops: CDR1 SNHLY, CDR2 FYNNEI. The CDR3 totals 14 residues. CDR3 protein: CASTVQGPTGELFF. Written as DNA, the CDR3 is TGTGCCAGCACCGTACAGGGCCCCACCGGGGAGCTGTTTTTT.

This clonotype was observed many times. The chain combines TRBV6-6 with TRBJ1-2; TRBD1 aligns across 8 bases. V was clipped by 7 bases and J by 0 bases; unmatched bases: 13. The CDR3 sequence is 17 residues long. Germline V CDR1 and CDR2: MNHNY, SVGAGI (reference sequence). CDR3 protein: CASIDRGHSLANYGYTF. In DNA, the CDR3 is TGTGCCAGCATCGACAGGGGCCACTCCTTAGCTAACTATGGCTACACCTTC.

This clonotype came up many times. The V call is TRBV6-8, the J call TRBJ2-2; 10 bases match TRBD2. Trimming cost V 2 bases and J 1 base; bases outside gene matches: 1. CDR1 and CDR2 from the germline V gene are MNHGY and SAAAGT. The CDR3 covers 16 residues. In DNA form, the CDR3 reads TGTGCCAGCAGTTACCGGACTAGCGGGAACACCGGGGAGCTGTTTTTT. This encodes CASSYRTSGNTGELFF.

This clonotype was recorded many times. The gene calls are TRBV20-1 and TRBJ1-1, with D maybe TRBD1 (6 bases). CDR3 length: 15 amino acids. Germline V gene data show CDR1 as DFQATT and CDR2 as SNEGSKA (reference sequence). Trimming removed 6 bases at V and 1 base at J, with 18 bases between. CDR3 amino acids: CSANSPGESNTEAFF. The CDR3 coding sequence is TGCAGTGCCAACTCGCCAGGGGAGTCGAACACTGAAGCTTTCTTT.

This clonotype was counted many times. Here the CDR3 DNA reads TGTGCCAGCAGCCACCGACTAGCGGGTTCCTACAATGAGCAGTTCTTC. Amino acids: CASSHRLAGSYNEQFF. This chain joins TRBV11-2 and TRBJ2-1; 10 positions agree with TRBD2. CDR3 length equals 16 residues. J lost 1 base, V lost 5 bases, and 5 bases had no gene match. Germline V gene lookup returns CDR1 SGHAT and CDR2 FQNNGV.

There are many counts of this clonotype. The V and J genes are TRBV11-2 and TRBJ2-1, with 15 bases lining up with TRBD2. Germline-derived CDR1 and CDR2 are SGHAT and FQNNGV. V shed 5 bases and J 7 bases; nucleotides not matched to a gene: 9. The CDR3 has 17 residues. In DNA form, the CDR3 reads TGTGCCAGCAGCCCGGGACTAGCGGGGGGCCCGTGGAATGAGCAGTTCTTC. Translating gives CASSPGLAGGPWNEQFF.

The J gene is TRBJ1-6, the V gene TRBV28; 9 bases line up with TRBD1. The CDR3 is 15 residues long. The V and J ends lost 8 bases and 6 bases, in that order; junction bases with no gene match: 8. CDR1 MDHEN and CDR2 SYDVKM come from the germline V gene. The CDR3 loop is CASSADRGSNSPLHF. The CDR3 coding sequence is TGTGCCAGCTCCGCGGACAGGGGTTCTAATTCACCCCTCCACTTT.

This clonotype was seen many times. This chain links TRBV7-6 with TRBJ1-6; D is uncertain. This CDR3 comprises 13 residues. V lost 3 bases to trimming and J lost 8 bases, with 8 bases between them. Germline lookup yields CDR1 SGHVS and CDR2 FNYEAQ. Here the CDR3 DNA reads TGTGCCAGCAGCTTGGGTGAGGATTCACCCCTCCACTTT. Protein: CASSLGEDSPLHF.

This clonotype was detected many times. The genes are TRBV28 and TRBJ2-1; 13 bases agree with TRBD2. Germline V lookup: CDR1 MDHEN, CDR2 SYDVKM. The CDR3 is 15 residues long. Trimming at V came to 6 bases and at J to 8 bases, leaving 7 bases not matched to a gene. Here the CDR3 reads CASRLRTSGSDEQFF. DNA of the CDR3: TGTGCCAGCAGGCTACGGACTAGCGGGAGCGATGAGCAGTTCTTC.

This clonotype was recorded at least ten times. Written as DNA, the CDR3 is TGTGCCAGCAGCTTAGTTCCGCTCCAGAATGAAAAACTGTTTTTT. As protein: CASSLVPLQNEKLFF. The rearrangement uses TRBV7-2 and TRBJ1-4; D remains unclear. Germline CDR1 SGHTA, CDR2 FQGNSA. CDR3 length: 15 amino acids. The V gene lost 1 base and the J gene lost 5 bases, with 11 bases spanning the gap.

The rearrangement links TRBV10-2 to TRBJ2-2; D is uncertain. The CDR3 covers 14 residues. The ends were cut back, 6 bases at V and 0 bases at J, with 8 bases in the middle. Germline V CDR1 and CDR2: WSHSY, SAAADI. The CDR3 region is CASSADSNTGELFF. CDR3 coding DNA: TGCGCCAGCAGCGCCGATTCGAACACCGGGGAGCTGTTTTTT.

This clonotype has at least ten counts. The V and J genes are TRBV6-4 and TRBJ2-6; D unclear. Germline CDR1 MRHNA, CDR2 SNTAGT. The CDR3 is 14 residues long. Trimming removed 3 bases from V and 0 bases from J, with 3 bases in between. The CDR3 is CASSESSGANVLTF. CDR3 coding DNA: TGTGCCAGCAGTGAGAGCTCTGGGGCCAACGTCCTGACTTTC.

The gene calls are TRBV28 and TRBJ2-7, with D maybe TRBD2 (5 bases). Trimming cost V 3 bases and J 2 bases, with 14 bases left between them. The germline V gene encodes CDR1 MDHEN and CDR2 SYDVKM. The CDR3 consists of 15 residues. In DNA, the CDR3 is TGTGCCAGCAGTTTCTTTGCGAAGAGGGCCTACGAGCAGTACTTC. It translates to CASSFFAKRAYEQYF.

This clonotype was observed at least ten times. The CDR3 loop reads CASSFSANNSPLHF. CDR3 coding DNA: TGTGCCAGCAGTTTCTCTGCTAATAATTCACCCCTCCACTTT. The gene calls are TRBV12-3 or TRBV12-4 and TRBJ1-6, with D hard to call. This CDR3 has 14 residues. V was pared by 3 bases and J by 5 bases, with 8 bases between.

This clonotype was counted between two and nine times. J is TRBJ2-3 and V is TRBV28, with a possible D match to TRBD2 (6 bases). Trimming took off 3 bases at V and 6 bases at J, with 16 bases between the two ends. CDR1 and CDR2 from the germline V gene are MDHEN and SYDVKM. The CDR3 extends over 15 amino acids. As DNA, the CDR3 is TGTGCCAGCAGTTTGGGGAGCGGGCGGCGCGATACGCAGTATTTT. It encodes CASSLGSGRRDTQYF.

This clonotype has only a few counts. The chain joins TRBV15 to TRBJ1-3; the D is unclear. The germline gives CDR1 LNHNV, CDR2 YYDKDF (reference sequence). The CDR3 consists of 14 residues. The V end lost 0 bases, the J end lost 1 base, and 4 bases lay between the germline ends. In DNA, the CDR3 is TGTGCCACCAGCAGAGACAGGTCTGGAAACACCATATATTTT. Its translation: CATSRDRSGNTIYF.

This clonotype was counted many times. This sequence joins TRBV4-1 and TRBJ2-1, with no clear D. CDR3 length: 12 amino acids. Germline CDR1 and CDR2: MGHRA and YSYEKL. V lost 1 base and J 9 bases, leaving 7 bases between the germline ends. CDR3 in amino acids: CASSQAFSEQFF. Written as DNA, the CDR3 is TGCGCCAGCAGCCAAGCCTTCAGTGAGCAGTTCTTC.

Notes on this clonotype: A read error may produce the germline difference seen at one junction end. The CDR3 spells CASSFLTSGRATRELFF. CDR3 sequence (DNA): TGTGCCAGCAGTTTCTTGACTAGCGGGAGGGCCACCAGGGAGCTGTTTTTT. The gene calls are TRBV27 and TRBJ2-2, with TRBD2 matching over 14 bases. This CDR3 has 17 amino acids. The V gene's germline CDR1 is MNHEY and CDR2 SMNVEV (reference sequence).

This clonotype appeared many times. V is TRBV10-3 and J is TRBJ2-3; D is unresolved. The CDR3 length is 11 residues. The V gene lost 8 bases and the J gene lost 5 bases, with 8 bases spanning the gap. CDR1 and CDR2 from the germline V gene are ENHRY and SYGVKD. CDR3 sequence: CAISYQDTQYF. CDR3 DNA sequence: TGTGCCATCTCATATCAAGATACGCAGTATTTT.

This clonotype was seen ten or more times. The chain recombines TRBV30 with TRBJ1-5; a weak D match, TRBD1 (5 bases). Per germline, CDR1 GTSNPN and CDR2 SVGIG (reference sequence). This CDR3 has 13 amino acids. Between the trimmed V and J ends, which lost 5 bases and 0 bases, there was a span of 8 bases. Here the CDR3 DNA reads TGTGCCTGGGGCGGGGGTAGCAATCAGCCCCAGCATTTT. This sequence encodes CAWGGGSNQPQHF.

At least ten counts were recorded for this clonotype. The CDR3 spells CASSQTPGLRNDEQYF. The CDR3 DNA reads TGTGCCAGCAGCCAGACCCCGGGACTTCGAAACGACGAGCAGTACTTC. The chain combines TRBV4-2 with TRBJ2-7; possibly TRBD2 for D (6 bases). Germline values: CDR1 LGHNA, CDR2 YNFKEQ. Trimming removed 3 bases at V and 5 bases at J, with 20 bases between. This CDR3 has 16 amino acids.